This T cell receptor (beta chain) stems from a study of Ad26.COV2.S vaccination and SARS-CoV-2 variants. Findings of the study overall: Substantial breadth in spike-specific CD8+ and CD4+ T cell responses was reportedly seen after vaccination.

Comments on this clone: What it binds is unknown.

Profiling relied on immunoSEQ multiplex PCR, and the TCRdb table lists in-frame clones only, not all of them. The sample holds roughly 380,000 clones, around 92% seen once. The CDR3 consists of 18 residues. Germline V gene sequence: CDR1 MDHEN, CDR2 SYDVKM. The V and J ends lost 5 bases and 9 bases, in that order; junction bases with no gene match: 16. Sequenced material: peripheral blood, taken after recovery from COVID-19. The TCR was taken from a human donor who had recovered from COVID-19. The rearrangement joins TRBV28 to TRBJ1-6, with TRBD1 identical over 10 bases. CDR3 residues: CASSSLTGTGVSTSPLHF. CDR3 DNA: TGTGCCAGCAGTAGCTTAACCGGGACAGGGGTTTCGACTTCACCCCTCCACTTT.